One sample yielded the 20 T cell receptor beta chains listed below, sequenced in a study of blood T cell repertoires in COVID-19. Profiled with immunoSEQ multiplex PCR; TCRdb holds only in-frame clones, not every one. The repertoire has 95,000 to 120,000 clones, 75% to 90% of them found once; the top ten carry around 5.5%. The specimen was peripheral blood. These receptors were collected from a woman aged 55-69 years with COVID-19, enrolled during active disease.

This chain joins TRBV21-1 and TRBJ1-2; whether TRBD1, the table's D call, matches the DNA was not checked. TRBV21-1 is a listed pseudogene. The CDR3 is made up of 21 amino acids. CDR3 DNA sequence: TGTGCCAGCAGCAAAATCCCGCCGCGGTTCGGGACAGGGGGATCAAGGTATGGCTACACCTTC. This sequence encodes CASSKIPPRFGTGGSRYGYTF.

The rearrangement uses TRBV6-6 and TRBJ2-7, with 7 bases that match TRBD1. Looked up from germline, CDR1 is MNHNY and CDR2 is SVGAGI (reference sequence). Trimming cost V 8 bases and J 0 bases; bases outside gene matches: 7. This CDR3 contains 14 residues. The CDR3 nucleotides are TGTGCCAGCGCAAGGGACAGTGTCTCCTACGAGCAGTACTTC. Translated: CASARDSVSYEQYF.

The chain joins TRBV30 to TRBJ1-1; tentatively, D is TRBD1 (5 bases). Trimming left V 8 bases short and J 1 base short, with 11 bases between. Germline loops: CDR1 GTSNPN, CDR2 SVGIG (reference sequence). The CDR3 spans 12 residues. The CDR3: CAVKQGNTEAFF. The CDR3 nucleotides read TGTGCCGTCAAGCAGGGGAACACTGAAGCTTTCTTT.

The V and J genes are TRBV13 and TRBJ1-2; maybe TRBD1 (5 bases). Trimming cost V 11 bases and J 6 bases, with 16 bases left between them. The CDR3 has 12 residues. The germline CDR1 and CDR2 sequences are PRHDT and FYEKMQ (reference sequence). In DNA, the CDR3 is TGTGCCCAACCGGGGGGGGAAAATGGCTACACCTTC. Its translation is CAQPGGENGYTF. The variable domain in full, with the rest retrieved from reference TRBV13 and TRBJ1-2, is AAGVIQSPRHLIKEKRETATLKCYPIPRHDTVYWYQQGPGQDPQFLISFYEKMQSDKGSIPDRFSAQQFSDYHSELNMSSLELGDSALYFCAQPGGENGYTFGSGTRLTVV.

The chain uses TRBV9 and TRBJ2-1; 13 nucleotides line up with TRBD2. The V and J ends lost 1 base and 0 bases, in that order; junction bases with no gene match: 7. The germline V gene encodes CDR1 SGDLS and CDR2 YYNGEE. CDR3 size: 19 residues. The CDR3 region is CASSVTSGGASSSYNEQFF. CDR3 bases: TGTGCCAGCAGCGTAACTAGCGGGGGGGCAAGTAGCTCCTACAATGAGCAGTTCTTC.

The chain carries TRBV7-9 and TRBJ2-7; D unresolved. Per germline, CDR1 SEHNR and CDR2 FQNEAQ (reference sequence). The CDR3 is made up of 13 amino acids. V lost 2 bases and J lost 3, with 8 bases in between. DNA for the CDR3: TGTGCCAGCAGCTTATGGGCCAGCTACGAGCAGTACTTC. Translation gives CASSLWASYEQYF.

The V call is TRBV27, the J call TRBJ1-5; a weak D match, TRBD1 (5 bases). CDR3 size: 13 residues. Trimming removed 5 bases from V and 8 bases from J, with 13 bases in between. The V gene's germline CDR1 is MNHEY and CDR2 SMNVEV (reference sequence). The CDR3 DNA sequence: TGTGCCAGCAGTGCCTGGGGGGGGGAGCCCCAGCATTTT. Amino acid sequence: CASSAWGGEPQHF.

The chain has TRBV6-5 and TRBJ2-7; possibly TRBD2 for D (5 bases). Germline values: CDR1 MNHEY, CDR2 SVGAGI. This CDR3 comprises 14 residues. Trimming stripped 6 bases from V and 7 bases from J, with 19 bases between. The DNA of the CDR3 is TGTGCCAGCAGCGCTGAGAGGGTGCTGGGGGAGCAGTACTTC. It translates to CASSAERVLGEQYF.

The chain links TRBV7-6 to TRBJ2-7; 9 bases line up with TRBD1. After removal of 6 bases from V and 2 bases from J, the junction contained 17 bases not matched to a gene. This CDR3 comprises 18 residues. Germline V gene lookup returns CDR1 SGHVS and CDR2 FNYEAQ. CDR3 sequence: CASSSPGQGFDFPYEQYF. CDR3 sequence (DNA): TGTGCCAGCAGTTCCCCGGGACAGGGTTTCGACTTTCCCTACGAGCAGTACTTC.

In this sample, this clone turned up once. J is TRBJ2-7 and V is TRBV18; D gene unclear. V dropped 4 bases and J dropped 6 bases, with 16 bases sitting between them. The V gene's germline CDR1 is KGHSH and CDR2 LQKENI. The CDR3 consists of 14 residues. For the CDR3, the DNA is TGTGCCAGCTCACTCCTAGAATCTGGATCCGAGCAGTACTTC. Residues: CASSLLESGSEQYF.

The chain joins TRBV6-5 to TRBJ2-1, with 9 positions matching TRBD2. Germline V CDR1 and CDR2: MNHEY, SVGAGI. Germline trimming cut 0 bases from V and 4 bases from J; bases unmatched to any gene: 1. The CDR3 loop spans 15 amino acids. The CDR3 spells CASSYSRGGYNEQFF. DNA for the CDR3: TGTGCCAGCAGTTACTCGCGGGGGGGTTACAATGAGCAGTTCTTC.

This sequence joins TRBV5-4 and TRBJ1-2; a possible D gene is TRBD1 (6 bases). The germline gives CDR1 SGHNT, CDR2 YYREEE (reference sequence). This CDR3 spans 14 amino acids. The V gene lost 2 bases and the J gene lost 7 bases, with 15 bases spanning the gap. CDR3 sequence (DNA): TGTGCCAGCAGCTTTGGGGGGGGCCGGAGTGGCTACACCTTC. It translates to CASSFGGGRSGYTF.

The V gene is TRBV7-2, the J gene TRBJ2-1; 11 bases fit TRBD2. Germline CDR1 is SGHTA and CDR2 is FQGNSA. Trimming removed 3 bases from V and 7 bases from J; junction bases left unmatched: 2. The length of the CDR3 is 14 residues. The CDR3 nucleotides read TGTGCCAGCAGCTTTAGCGGGGGGGCGAATGAGCAGTTCTTC. Amino acids: CASSFSGGANEQFF.

The gene calls are TRBV14 and TRBJ1-2; 11 bases align to TRBD1. The germline V gene has CDR1 SGHDN and CDR2 FVKESK. CDR3 size: 14 residues. The ends lost 6 bases at V and 7 bases at J; junction bases unmatched: 7. The CDR3 DNA follows: TGTGCCAGCAGTGCCGGGACAGGGGGGTTTGGCTACACCTTC. Amino acid sequence: CASSAGTGGFGYTF.

This chain connects TRBV7-9 to TRBJ2-7, with 10 nucleotides matching TRBD2. The CDR3 spans 16 residues. V lost 5 bases, J lost 6 bases, and 13 bases stayed unmatched. Germline-derived CDR1 and CDR2 are SEHNR and FQNEAQ (reference sequence). CDR3 sequence: CASSKWSGGASGEQYF. The CDR3 nucleotides read TGTGCCAGCAGCAAGTGGAGCGGGGGGGCATCGGGCGAGCAGTACTTC. Combining the CDR3 with reference TRBV7-9 and TRBJ2-7 gives the whole variable domain DTGVSQNPRHKITKRGQNVTFRCDPISEHNRLYWYRQTLGQGPEFLTYFQNEAQLEKSRLLSDRFSAERPKGSFSTLEIQRTEQGDSAMYLCASSKWSGGASGEQYFGPGTRLTVT.

The chain is built from TRBV5-1 and TRBJ2-3; 10 nucleotides line up with TRBD2. J lost 2 bases, V lost 4 bases, and 10 bases had no gene match. The germline gives CDR1 SGHRS, CDR2 YFSETQ. The CDR3 has 17 residues. This chain's CDR3 is CASSPALAGASTDTQYF. CDR3 in DNA: TGCGCCAGCAGCCCGGCCCTAGCGGGGGCCTCCACAGATACGCAGTATTTT.

The chain's CDR3 is CASSDQGGHQPQHF. The DNA of the CDR3 is TGCGCCAGCAGTGACCAAGGAGGCCATCAGCCCCAGCATTTT. This chain connects TRBV10-2 to TRBJ1-5; D is uncertain. Trimming removed 3 bases from V and 5 bases from J, with 11 bases in between. Germline values: CDR1 WSHSY, CDR2 SAAADI. The CDR3 totals 14 residues.

The V gene is TRBV7-9, the J gene TRBJ1-1, with D possibly matching TRBD1 (6 bases). The V gene's germline CDR1 is SEHNR and CDR2 FQNEAQ (reference sequence). The V end was cut by 1 base, the J end by 2 bases, with 11 bases between. The CDR3 has 15 amino acids. The CDR3 DNA follows: TGTGCCAGCAGCTTAGTAGACAGGCCCAACACTGAAGCTTTCTTT. Residues: CASSLVDRPNTEAFF.

This clone occurred a few times. The chain links TRBV5-4 to TRBJ1-2; 9 bases map to TRBD1. Germline V gene lookup returns CDR1 SGHNT and CDR2 YYREEE (reference sequence). This CDR3 region has 13 residues. The V segment lost 4 bases and the J segment 4 bases; nucleotides outside the gene matches: 2. The CDR3: CASSVGQGYGYTF. The CDR3 region has the DNA TGTGCCAGCAGCGTGGGACAGGGCTATGGCTACACCTTC.

The V gene is TRBV2, the J gene TRBJ1-3, with TRBD1 as a possible D gene (5 bases). CDR3 length: 14 amino acids. Germline CDR1 reads SNHLY; CDR2 reads FYNNEI. The V and J ends lost 6 bases and 3 bases respectively, with 12 bases between them. The CDR3, as DNA: TGTGCCAGCAGGCAACAGGAAATTGGAAACACCATATATTTT. Protein product: CASRQQEIGNTIYF.